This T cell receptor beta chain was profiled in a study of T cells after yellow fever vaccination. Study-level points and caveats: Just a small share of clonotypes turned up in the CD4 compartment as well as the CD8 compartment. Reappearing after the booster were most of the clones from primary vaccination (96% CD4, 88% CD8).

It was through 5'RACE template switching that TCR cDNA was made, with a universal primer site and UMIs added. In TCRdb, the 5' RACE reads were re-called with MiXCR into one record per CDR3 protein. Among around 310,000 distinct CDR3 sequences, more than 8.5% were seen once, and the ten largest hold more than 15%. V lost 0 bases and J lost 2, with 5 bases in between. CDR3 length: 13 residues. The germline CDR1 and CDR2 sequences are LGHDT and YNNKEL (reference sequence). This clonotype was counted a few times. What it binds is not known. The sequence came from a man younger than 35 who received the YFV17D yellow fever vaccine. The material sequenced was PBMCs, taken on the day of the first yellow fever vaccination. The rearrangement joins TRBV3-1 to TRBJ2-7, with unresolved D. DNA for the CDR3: TGTGCCAGCAGCCAAGATCATACCTACGAGCAGTACTTC. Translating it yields CASSQDHTYEQYF.